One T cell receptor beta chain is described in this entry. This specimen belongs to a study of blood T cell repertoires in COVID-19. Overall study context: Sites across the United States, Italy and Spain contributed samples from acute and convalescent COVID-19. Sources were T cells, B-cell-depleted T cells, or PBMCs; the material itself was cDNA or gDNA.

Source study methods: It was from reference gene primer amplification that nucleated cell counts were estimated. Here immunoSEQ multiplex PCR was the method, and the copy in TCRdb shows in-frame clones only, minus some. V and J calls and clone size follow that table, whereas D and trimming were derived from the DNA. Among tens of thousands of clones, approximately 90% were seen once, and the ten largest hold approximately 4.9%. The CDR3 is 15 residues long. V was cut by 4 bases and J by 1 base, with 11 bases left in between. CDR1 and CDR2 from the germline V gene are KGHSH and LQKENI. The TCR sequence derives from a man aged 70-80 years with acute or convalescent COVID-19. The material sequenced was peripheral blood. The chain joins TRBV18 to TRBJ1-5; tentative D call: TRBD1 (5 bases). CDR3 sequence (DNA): TGTGCCAGCTCACTGGGGCAGGTCAGCAATCAGCCCCAGCATTTT. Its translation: CASSLGQVSNQPQHF.